Presented here are 17 T cell receptor beta chains from one specimen sequenced in a study of T cell repertoires in ileal Crohn's disease (dated by TCRdb to between 2017 and 2020). The time point label of this sample denotes: neoterminal ileum biopsy at postoperative endoscopy, about 6 months after surgery. Library prep was done by the immunoSEQ multiplex PCR assay. Entries here come from immuneACCESS through TCRdb and include only in-frame sequences with V and J called. Some clones fail to appear in such tables; in the studies checked, an unresolved V gene covers under half of the shortfall, and the cause of the remainder is unknown. Counted in this sample were fewer than 15,000 clones; approximately 80% of them appeared once. The ten largest clones take up approximately 4.3% of the sample. The sequenced sample consisted of ileal tissue. The receptors were sampled from an adult with Crohn's disease.

The gene calls are TRBV7-2 and TRBJ2-5, with D perhaps matching TRBD1 or TRBD2 (5 bases each). The V gene's germline CDR1 is SGHTA and CDR2 FQGNSA. Trimming took off 5 bases at V and 9 bases at J, with 16 bases between the two ends. The CDR3 is made up of 13 amino acids. This chain's CDR3 is CASSPGVGVAQYF. CDR3 coding DNA: TGTGCCAGCAGCCCCGGGGTGGGGGTGGCCCAGTACTTC. The whole variable domain, remainder taken from reference TRBV7-2 and TRBJ2-5, is GAGVSQSPSNKVTEKGKDVELRCDPISGHTALYWYRQSLGQGLEFLIYFQGNSAPDKSGLPSDRFSAERTGGSVSTLTIQRTQQEDSAVYLCASSPGVGVAQYFGPGTRLLVL.

The rearrangement uses TRBV19 and TRBJ1-1; D remains unclear. Trimming removed 7 bases at V and 4 bases at J, with 16 bases between. The CDR3 length is 14 residues. CDR1 is LNHDA and CDR2 is SQIVND in the germline V gene (reference sequence). The CDR3 loop reads CASTLGRTSTEAFF. CDR3 sequence (DNA): TGTGCCAGTACCTTGGGCAGAACCAGCACTGAAGCTTTCTTT.

This sequence joins TRBV12-2 and TRBJ1-4. TRBV12-2 is a documented pseudogene. The CDR3 has 14 amino acids. CDR3 protein: CASPGFVGDEKLFF. The CDR3 DNA follows: TGTGCAAGTCCCGGGTTTGTAGGAGATGAAAAACTGTTTTTT.

Of note for this clone: The same CDR3 arises from other DNA sequences in this sample as well. This chain uses TRBV30 with TRBJ1-4; the D gene is possibly TRBD1 (5 bases). CDR1 GTSNPN and CDR2 SVGIG come from the germline V gene (reference sequence). There are 13 residues in the CDR3. Trimming pared 6 bases from V and 1 base from J, leaving 9 bases between. In DNA, the CDR3 is TGTGCCTGCACGGGGGTAACTAATGAAAAACTGTTTTTT. Amino acids: CACTGVTNEKLFF.

This sequence joins TRBV6-5 and TRBJ2-5; TRBD2 might be the D (6 bases). Germline CDR1 and CDR2: MNHEY and SVGAGI. CDR3 length: 12 residues. V dropped 5 bases and J dropped 5 bases, with 9 bases sitting between them. This chain's CDR3 is CASSKTRETQYF. DNA for the CDR3: TGTGCCAGCAGTAAGACTAGGGAGACCCAGTACTTC.

The chain recombines TRBV7-2 with TRBJ1-5; D possibly corresponds to TRBD1 (6 bases). Trimming took 2 bases from V and 6 from J, leaving 14 bases between them. Germline values: CDR1 SGHTA, CDR2 FQGNSA. This CDR3 contains 15 residues. Written as DNA, the CDR3 is TGTGCCAGCAGCTTATGGGGGCAGGGCCCTCAGCCCCAGCATTTT. Translation gives CASSLWGQGPQPQHF.

The chain carries TRBV15 and TRBJ1-5; D uncertain. The germline V gene encodes CDR1 LNHNV and CDR2 YYDKDF (reference sequence). The CDR3 has 13 residues. Deletions cut 0 bases from V and 6 bases from J, with 6 bases between. CDR3 sequence (DNA): TGTGCCACCAGCAGAGATCCGGGTCAGCCCCAGCATTTT. This encodes CATSRDPGQPQHF.

The chain joins TRBV13 to TRBJ2-5; tentative D call: TRBD2 (5 bases). V gave up 0 bases and J gave up 4 bases, with 9 bases separating them. CDR3 size: 14 residues. The V gene's germline CDR1 is PRHDT and CDR2 FYEKMQ (reference sequence). The CDR3 region is CASSLGIGRETQYF. In DNA, the CDR3 is TGTGCCAGCAGCTTAGGTATAGGGAGAGAGACCCAGTACTTC.

The gene calls are TRBV5-1 and TRBJ2-7, with D possibly being TRBD1 (5 bases). Between the trimmed V and J ends, which lost 1 base and 2 bases, there was a span of 10 bases. Germline CDR1 is SGHRS and CDR2 is YFSETQ. The CDR3 has 14 amino acids. The chain's CDR3 is CASSLQGGTYEQYF. CDR3 coding DNA: TGCGCCAGCAGCTTGCAGGGTGGAACCTACGAGCAGTACTTC.

This chain connects TRBV7-9 to TRBJ2-7; D is perhaps TRBD1 or TRBD2 (6 bases each). Between the trimmed V and J ends, which lost 1 base and 7 bases, there was a span of 14 bases. The germline CDR1 and CDR2 sequences are SEHNR and FQNEAQ (reference sequence). There are 14 residues in the CDR3. This CDR3 is CASSLEGGGREQYF. The CDR3 DNA is TGTGCCAGCAGCTTAGAAGGAGGGGGTCGGGAGCAGTACTTC.

The V and J genes are TRBV18 and TRBJ1-2, with D tentatively TRBD1 (5 bases). The V end was cut by 8 bases, the J end by 2 bases, with 15 bases between. This CDR3 is built from 14 residues. In germline, CDR1 is KGHSH, CDR2 LQKENI. CDR3 loop: CASARDARNYGYTF. The CDR3 coding sequence is TGTGCCAGCGCCCGGGACGCCCGAAACTATGGCTACACCTTC.

The rearrangement links TRBV2 to TRBJ2-5; 7 nucleotides align to TRBD1. After removal of 7 bases from V and 5 bases from J, the junction contained 4 bases not matched to a gene. Germline values: CDR1 SNHLY, CDR2 FYNNEI. The CDR3 is 12 residues long. The CDR3 reads CASMARGETQYF. The CDR3 DNA sequence: TGTGCCAGCATGGCCAGGGGGGAGACCCAGTACTTC.

The J gene is TRBJ2-7, the V gene TRBV6-5; D is uncertain. Trimming stripped 0 bases from V and 3 bases from J, with 9 bases between. Germline CDR1 is MNHEY and CDR2 is SVGAGI. The CDR3 spans 14 residues. In DNA, the CDR3 is TGTGCCAGCAGTTACTCCACAGAGTTCTACGAGCAGTACTTC. As protein: CASSYSTEFYEQYF.

The V gene is TRBV7-2, the J gene TRBJ2-7; the D gene could be TRBD1 or TRBD2 (5 bases each). CDR1 is SGHTA, CDR2 FQGNSA, per germline. There are 15 residues in the CDR3. The V end was cut by 4 bases, the J end by 3 bases, with 16 bases between. The CDR3 DNA sequence: TGTGCCAGCAGCTCCGGGGACGCAGGGAACTACGAGCAGTACTTC. Translating it yields CASSSGDAGNYEQYF.

This clone is judged large (0.1 to 1%). The rearrangement uses TRBV21-1 and TRBJ2-5; TRBD2 is the table's D call and was not checked against the DNA. TRBV21-1 is a pseudogene segment. The CDR3 spans 12 residues. The CDR3 protein is CASSKGRETQYF. The DNA of the CDR3 is TGTGCCAGCAGCAAAGGGCGGGAGACCCAGTACTTC.

V usage is TRBV5-1 and J usage is TRBJ2-5; D is perhaps TRBD1 (5 bases). The CDR3 is 14 residues long. Germline-derived CDR1 and CDR2 are SGHRS and YFSETQ. V gave up 0 bases and J gave up 4 bases, with 10 bases separating them. CDR3 coding DNA: TGCGCCAGCAGCTTGGGGGGCGCAAGAGAGACCCAGTACTTC. Translated: CASSLGGARETQYF.

The chain employs TRBV5-1 and TRBJ1-2; 7 bases agree with TRBD1. Germline assignment: CDR1 SGHRS and CDR2 YFSETQ. V lost 6 bases to trimming and J lost 5 bases; unmatched junction nucleotides: 13. The CDR3 runs 15 residues. The CDR3 DNA reads TGCGCCAGCAACCCCGGGGTTCAGACAGGGTATGGCTACACCTTC. This codes for CASNPGVQTGYGYTF.